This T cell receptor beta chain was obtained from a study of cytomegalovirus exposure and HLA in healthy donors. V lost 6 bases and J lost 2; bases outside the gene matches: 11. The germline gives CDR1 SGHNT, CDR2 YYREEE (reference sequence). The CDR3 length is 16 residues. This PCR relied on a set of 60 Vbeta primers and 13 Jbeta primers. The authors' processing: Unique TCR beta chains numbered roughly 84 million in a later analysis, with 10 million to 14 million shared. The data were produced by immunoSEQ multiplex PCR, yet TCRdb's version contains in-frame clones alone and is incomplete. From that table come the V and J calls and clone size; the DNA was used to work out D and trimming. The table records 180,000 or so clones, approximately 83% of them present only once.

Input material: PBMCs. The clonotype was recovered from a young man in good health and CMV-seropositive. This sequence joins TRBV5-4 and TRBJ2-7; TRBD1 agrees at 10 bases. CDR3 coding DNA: TGTGCCAGCACCAACCGACAGGGGGCCCGTGCCTACGAGCAGTACTTC. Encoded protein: CASTNRQGARAYEQYF.